This T cell receptor (beta chain) was found in a study of memory CD4+ T cells and cytomegalovirus serostatus. Study in general: Healthy Belgian adult donors included several CMV-positive and about two dozen CMV-negative people. General study findings and limits: The CMV-associated TCR signature appears largely within the CD4+ memory repertoire. Of under 200 reported CMV TCRbeta sequences, under 70 were found in memory CD4+ repertoires.

Assay used: immunoSEQ multiplex PCR; TCRdb lists only in-frame clones, some missing. The sample gives some 30,000 clones, around 74% of which show up once; less than 0.65% is in the top ten. The sort gate was single viable CD3+CD4+CD8-CD45RO+ cells for memory CD4+ T cells. Germline CDR1 and CDR2: LGHNA and YNFKEQ. Between the trimmed V and J ends, which lost 1 base and 7 bases, there was a span of 11 bases. CDR3 length: 14 residues. The sample holds a few counts of this clone. The antigen remains undetermined. This receptor was obtained from an adult in good health and CMV-seronegative. Some clones in this sample may be carry-over from other donors' samples. The sequenced material came from memory CD4+ T cells from blood. The chain combines TRBV4-2 with TRBJ1-5; D is uncertain. Here the CDR3 reads CASSQVDEEQPQHF. The CDR3, as DNA: TGTGCCAGCAGCCAAGTCGATGAGGAACAGCCCCAGCATTTT.